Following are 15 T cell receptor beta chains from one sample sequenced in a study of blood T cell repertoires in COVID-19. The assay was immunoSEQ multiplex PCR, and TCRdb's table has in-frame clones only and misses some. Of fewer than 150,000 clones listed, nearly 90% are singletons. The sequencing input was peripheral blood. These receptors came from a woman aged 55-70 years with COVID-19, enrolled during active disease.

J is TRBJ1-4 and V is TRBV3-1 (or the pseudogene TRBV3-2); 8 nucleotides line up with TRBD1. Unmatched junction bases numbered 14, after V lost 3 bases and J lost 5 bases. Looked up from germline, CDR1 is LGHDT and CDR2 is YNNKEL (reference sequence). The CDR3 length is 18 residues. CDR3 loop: CASSHMDRARPGNEKLFF. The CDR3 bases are TGTGCCAGCAGCCACATGGACAGGGCCCGCCCTGGGAATGAAAAACTGTTTTTT.

This chain's CDR3 is CASSTLADNEQYF. CDR3 nucleotides: TGTGCCAGCAGCACTCTAGCGGATAACGAGCAGTACTTC. The chain couples TRBV7-3 to TRBJ2-7; 7 positions match TRBD2. The CDR3 totals 13 residues. Trimming took 5 bases from V and 5 from J; bases not matched to a gene: 6. Per the germline V gene, CDR1 is SGHTA and CDR2 is FQGTGA.

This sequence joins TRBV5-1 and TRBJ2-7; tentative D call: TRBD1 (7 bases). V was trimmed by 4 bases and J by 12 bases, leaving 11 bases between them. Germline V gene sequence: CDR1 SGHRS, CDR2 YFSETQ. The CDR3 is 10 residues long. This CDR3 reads CASSPGGRYF. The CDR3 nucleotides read TGCGCCAGCAGCCCAGGGGGGCGGTACTTC.

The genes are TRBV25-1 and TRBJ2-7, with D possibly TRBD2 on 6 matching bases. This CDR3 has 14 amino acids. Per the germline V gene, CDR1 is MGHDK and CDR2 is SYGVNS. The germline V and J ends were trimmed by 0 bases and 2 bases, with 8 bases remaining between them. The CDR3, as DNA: TGTGCCAGCAGTGAATATGGGGGGACCTACGAGCAGTACTTC. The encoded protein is CASSEYGGTYEQYF.

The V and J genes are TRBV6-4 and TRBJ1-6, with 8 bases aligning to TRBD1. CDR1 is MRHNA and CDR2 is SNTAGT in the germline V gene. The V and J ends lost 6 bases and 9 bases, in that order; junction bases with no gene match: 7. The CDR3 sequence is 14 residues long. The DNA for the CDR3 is TGTGCCAGCAGCTCGGGGACAGGTCCTTCACCCCTCCACTTT. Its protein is CASSSGTGPSPLHF.

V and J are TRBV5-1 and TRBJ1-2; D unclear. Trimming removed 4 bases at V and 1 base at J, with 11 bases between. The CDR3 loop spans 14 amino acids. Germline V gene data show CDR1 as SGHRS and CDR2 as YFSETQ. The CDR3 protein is CASSPAGDNYGYTF. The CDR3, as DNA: TGCGCCAGCAGCCCGGCCGGGGATAACTATGGCTACACCTTC.

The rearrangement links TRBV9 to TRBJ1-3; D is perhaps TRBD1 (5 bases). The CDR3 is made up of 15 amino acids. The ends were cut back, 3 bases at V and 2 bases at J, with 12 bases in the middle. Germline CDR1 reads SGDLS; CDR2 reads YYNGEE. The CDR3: CASSAPTEPGNTIYF. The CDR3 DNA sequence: TGTGCCAGCAGCGCCCCGACAGAACCTGGAAACACCATATATTTT. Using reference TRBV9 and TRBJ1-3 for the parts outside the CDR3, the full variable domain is DSGVTQTPKHLITATGQRVTLRCSPRSGDLSVYWYQQSLDQGLQFLIQYYNGEERAKGNILERFSAQQFPDLHSELNLSSLELGDSALYFCASSAPTEPGNTIYFGEGSWLTVV.

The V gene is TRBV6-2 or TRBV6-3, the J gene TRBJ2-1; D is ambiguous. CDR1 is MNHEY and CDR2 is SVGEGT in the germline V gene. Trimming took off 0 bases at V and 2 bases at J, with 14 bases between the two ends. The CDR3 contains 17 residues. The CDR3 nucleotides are TGTGCCAGCAGTTACTCGAGGCAATCGACGACCTACAATGAGCAGTTCTTC. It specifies CASSYSRQSTTYNEQFF.

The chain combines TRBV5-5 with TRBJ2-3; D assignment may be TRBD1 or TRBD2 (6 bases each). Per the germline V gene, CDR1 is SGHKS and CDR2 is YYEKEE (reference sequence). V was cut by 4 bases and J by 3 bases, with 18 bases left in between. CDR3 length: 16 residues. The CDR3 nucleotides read TGTGCCAGCAGCCTGGGGGGCTGGGTTGGGACAGATACGCAGTATTTT. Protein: CASSLGGWVGTDTQYF.

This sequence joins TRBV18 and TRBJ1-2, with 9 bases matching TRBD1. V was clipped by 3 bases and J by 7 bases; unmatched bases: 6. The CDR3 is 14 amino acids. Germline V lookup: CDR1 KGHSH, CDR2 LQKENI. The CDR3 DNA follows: TGTGCCAGCTCACCTTCACAGGGGGCAGGTGGCTACACCTTC. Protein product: CASSPSQGAGGYTF.

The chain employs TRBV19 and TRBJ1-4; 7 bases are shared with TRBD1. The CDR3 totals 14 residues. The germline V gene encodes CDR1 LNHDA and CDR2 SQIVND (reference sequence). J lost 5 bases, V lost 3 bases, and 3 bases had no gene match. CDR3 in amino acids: CASSIGQVNEKLFF. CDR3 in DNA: TGTGCCAGTAGTATCGGACAGGTCAATGAAAAACTGTTTTTT.

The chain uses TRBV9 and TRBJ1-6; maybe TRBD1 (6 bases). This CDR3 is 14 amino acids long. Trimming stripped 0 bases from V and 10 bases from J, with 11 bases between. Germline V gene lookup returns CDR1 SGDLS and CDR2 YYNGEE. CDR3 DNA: TGTGCCAGCAGCGTAGGTCACAGGGACTCACCCCTCCACTTT. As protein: CASSVGHRDSPLHF.

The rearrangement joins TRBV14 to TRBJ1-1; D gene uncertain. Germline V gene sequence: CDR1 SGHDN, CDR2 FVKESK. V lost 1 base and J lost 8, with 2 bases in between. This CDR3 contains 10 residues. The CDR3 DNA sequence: TGTGCCAGCAGCCAAGTAGAAGCTTTCTTT. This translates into CASSQVEAFF.

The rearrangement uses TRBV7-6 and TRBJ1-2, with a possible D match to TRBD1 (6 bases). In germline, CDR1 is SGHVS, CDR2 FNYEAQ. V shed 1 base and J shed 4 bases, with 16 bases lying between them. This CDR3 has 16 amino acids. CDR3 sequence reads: CASSLGGGGDRYGYTF. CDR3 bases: TGTGCCAGCAGCTTAGGGGGTGGGGGCGACCGCTATGGCTACACCTTC.

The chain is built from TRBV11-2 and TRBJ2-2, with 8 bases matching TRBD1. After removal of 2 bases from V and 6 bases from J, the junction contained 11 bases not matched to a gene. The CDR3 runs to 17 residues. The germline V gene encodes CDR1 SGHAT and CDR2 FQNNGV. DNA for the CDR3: TGTGCCAGCAGCTTAAGTGTTGGACAGGGTGACGCCGGGGAGCTGTTTTTT. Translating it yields CASSLSVGQGDAGELFF. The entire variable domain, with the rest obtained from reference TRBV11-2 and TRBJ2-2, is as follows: EAGVAQSPRYKIIEKRQSVAFWCNPISGHATLYWYQQILGQGPKLLIQFQNNGVVDDSQLPKDRFSAERLKGVDSTLKIQPAKLEDSAVYLCASSLSVGQGDAGELFFGEGSRLTVL.